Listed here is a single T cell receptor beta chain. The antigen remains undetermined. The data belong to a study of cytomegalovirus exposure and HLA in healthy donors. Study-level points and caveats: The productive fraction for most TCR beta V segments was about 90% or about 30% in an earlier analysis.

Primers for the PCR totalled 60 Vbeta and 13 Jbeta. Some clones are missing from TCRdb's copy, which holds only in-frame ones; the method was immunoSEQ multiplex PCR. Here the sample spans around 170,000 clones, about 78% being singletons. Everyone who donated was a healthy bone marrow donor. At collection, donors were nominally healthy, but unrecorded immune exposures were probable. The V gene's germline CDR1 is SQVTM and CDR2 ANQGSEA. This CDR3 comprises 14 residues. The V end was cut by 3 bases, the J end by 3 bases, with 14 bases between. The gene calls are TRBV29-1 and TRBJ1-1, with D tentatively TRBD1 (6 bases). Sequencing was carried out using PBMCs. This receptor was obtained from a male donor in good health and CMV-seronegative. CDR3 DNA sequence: TGCAGCGTTGATCTACAGGGAGAAGACACTGAAGCTTTCTTT. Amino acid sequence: CSVDLQGEDTEAFF. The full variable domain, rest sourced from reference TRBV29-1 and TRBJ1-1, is SAVISQKPSRDICQRGTSLTIQCQVDSQVTMMFWYRQQPGQSLTLIATANQGSEATYESGFVIDKFPISRPNLTFSTLTVSNMSPEDSSIYLCSVDLQGEDTEAFFGQGTRLTVV.